This T cell receptor beta chain was captured by sequencing in a study of metastatic and nonmetastatic thyroid tumors. The table lists this clone with many counts. The CDR3 runs 15 residues. V shed 1 base and J 6 bases; nucleotides not matched to a gene: 8. The germline CDR1 and CDR2 sequences are ENHRY and SYGVKD. Thyroid surgery took place with no prior treatment in any patient. TCRdb ran MiXCR on the PCR reads. The sample records tens of thousands of clones, around 15% being singletons. The source material was blood. The clonotype was recovered from a female donor with papillary thyroid cancer or a benign thyroid nodule (not recorded which). Some clones in this sample may be carry-over from other donors' samples. The J gene is TRBJ1-2, the V gene TRBV10-3; 7 bases line up with TRBD1. The CDR3 loop reads CAISEFKEGADGYTF. The CDR3, as DNA: TGTGCCATCAGTGAGTTTAAGGAGGGGGCTGATGGCTACACCTTC.